Listed below are T cell receptor beta chains from one sample, sequenced in a study of control samples from healthy donors and cancer patients. Assay used: immunoSEQ multiplex PCR; TCRdb lists only in-frame clones, some missing. The profile shows about 89,000 clones, approximately 81% of them singletons. The sample taken for sequencing was blood. These TCRs come from a woman aged 35 to 49 in good health. The CDR3 runs from the conserved cysteine through the conserved F or W. D genes are given only for firm matches. Not all rows give a size; the values are once, few, many and, for expanded clones, a class.

J gene,D gene,V gene,clone size,CDR3 protein,CDR3 DNA
TRBJ1-6,.,TRBV5-6,.,CASSFWGVSYNSPLHF,TGTGCCAGCAGCTTCTGGGGGGTCTCCTATAATTCACCCCTCCACTTT
TRBJ2-7,.,TRBV5-6,.,CASSSRGSSPREQYF,TGTGCCAGCAGCTCCCGAGGGAGCAGCCCCAGGGAGCAGTACTTC
TRBJ1-3,TRBD1,TRBV4-1,.,CASSPLQGTGNTIYF,TGCGCCAGCAGCCCGTTACAGGGGACTGGAAACACCATATATTTT
TRBJ1-4,TRBD1,TRBV29-1,.,CSVVTGVLNEKLFF,TGCAGCGTTGTAACAGGGGTCCTTAATGAAAAACTGTTTTTT
TRBJ1-1,.,TRBV2,.,CASSERTSGNTEAFF,TGTGCCAGCAGTGAAAGGACATCTGGGAACACTGAAGCTTTCTTT
TRBJ2-2,TRBD1,TRBV5-1,.,CASSTGQLNTGELFF,TGCGCCAGCAGCACGGGACAGTTAAACACCGGGGAGCTGTTTTTT
TRBJ1-4,.,TRBV4-3,.,CASSPTYEGRKLFF,TGCGCCAGCAGCCCCACCTATGAGGGGAGAAAACTGTTTTTT
TRBJ1-4,.,TRBV5-1,once,CASSLTQGATNEKLFF,TGCGCCAGCAGCTTGACCCAAGGGGCAACTAATGAAAAACTGTTTTTT
TRBJ2-5,.,TRBV10-3,.,CAISGKEETQYF,TGTGCCATCAGTGGCAAGGAGGAGACCCAGTACTTC
TRBJ2-1,TRBD1,TRBV5-5,once,CASSFHRTGGPNEQFF,TGTGCCAGCAGCTTCCACAGGACAGGGGGCCCAAATGAGCAGTTCTTC
TRBJ2-3,TRBD2,TRBV5-5,.,CASSFRQRGGLVTDTQYF,TGTGCCAGCAGCTTTAGACAGCGGGGGGGCCTTGTGACAGATACGCAGTATTTT
TRBJ1-6,.,TRBV30,.,CAWNSGNSPLHF,TGTGCCTGGAATTCTGGGAATTCACCCCTCCACTTT
TRBJ1-5,.,TRBV24-1,.,CATSDGPGPNQPQHF,TGTGCCACCAGTGATGGTCCGGGACCAAATCAGCCCCAGCATTTT
TRBJ2-7,.,TRBV18,.,CASSPGVSRHEQYF,TGTGCCAGCTCACCCGGCGTAAGTCGCCACGAGCAGTACTTC
TRBJ1-5,.,TRBV6-1,.,CASSEAGRLNQPQHF,TGTGCCAGCAGTGAAGCCGGCAGACTCAATCAGCCCCAGCATTTT
TRBJ2-2,TRBD2,TRBV7-2,.,CASSLASGGTGELFF,TGTGCCAGCAGCTTAGCTAGCGGGGGGACCGGGGAGCTGTTTTTT